This T cell receptor beta chain was documented in a study of chemoradiotherapy in HPV16-positive cancers. Study findings and constraints: Better recurrence-free survival went with HPV-responsive T-cell expansion in HPV16-positive patients.

Germline values: CDR1 MNHEY, CDR2 SMNVEV (reference sequence). The CDR3 loop spans 16 amino acids. With 2 bases clipped from V and 4 bases from J, the junction kept 5 bases outside the gene matches. Samples were taken several times over chemoradiotherapy. TCRdb's table, derived via immunoSEQ multiplex PCR, lists solely in-frame clones and lacks some. This sample has 17,000 or so clones, with about 90% found just once. Remarks on this clone: Its antigen is unknown.

This sequence joins TRBV27 and TRBJ1-2; 12 bases agree with TRBD1. This sequence was found in a human donor with HPV-associated anogenital cancer. The source material was blood, sampled from a patient who underwent chemoradiotherapy. The CDR3 sequence: CASSLGTGGAGYGYTF. The DNA of the CDR3 is TGTGCCAGCAGTTTAGGGACAGGGGGCGCAGGCTATGGCTACACCTTC.